This T cell receptor beta chain is from a study of cytomegalovirus exposure and HLA in healthy donors. Turning to the study itself: An earlier analysis identified 110 million or so unique TCR beta sequences in 150 million to 200 million T cells.

The germline V gene encodes CDR1 SGHTA and CDR2 FQGNSA. With 5 bases clipped from V and 4 bases from J, the junction kept 5 bases outside the gene matches. CDR3 length: 15 residues. The PCR used 60 Vbeta and 13 Jbeta primers. Some clones are missing from TCRdb's copy, which holds only in-frame ones; the method was immunoSEQ multiplex PCR. The sample lists about 82,000 clones, approximately 79% occurring once. This chain connects TRBV7-2 to TRBJ2-7, with TRBD2 matching 13 bases. Sequencing was carried out using PBMCs. This TCR came from a human donor in good health. Here the CDR3 DNA reads TGTGCCAGCAGCCCCGGACTAGCGGGGGTATACGAGCAGTACTTC. Translation gives CASSPGLAGVYEQYF.